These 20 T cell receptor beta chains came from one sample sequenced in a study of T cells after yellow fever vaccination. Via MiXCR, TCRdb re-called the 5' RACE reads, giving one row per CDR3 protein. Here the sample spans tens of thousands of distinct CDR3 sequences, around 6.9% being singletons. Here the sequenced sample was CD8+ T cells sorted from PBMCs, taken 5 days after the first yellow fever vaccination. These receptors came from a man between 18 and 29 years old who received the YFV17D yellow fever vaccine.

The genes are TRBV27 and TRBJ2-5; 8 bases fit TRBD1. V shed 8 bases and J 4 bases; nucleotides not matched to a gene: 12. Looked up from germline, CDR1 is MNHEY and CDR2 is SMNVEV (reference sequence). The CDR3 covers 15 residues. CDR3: CASATIQGARETQYF. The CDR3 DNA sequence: TGTGCCAGCGCAACTATCCAGGGGGCTCGAGAGACCCAGTACTTC.

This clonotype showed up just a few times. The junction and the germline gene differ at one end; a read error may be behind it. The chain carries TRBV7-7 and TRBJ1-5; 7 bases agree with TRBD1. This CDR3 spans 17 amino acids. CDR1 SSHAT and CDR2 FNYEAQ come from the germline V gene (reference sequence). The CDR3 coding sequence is TGTGCTAGCAGCTTAGTAAGAGGGGGCGAAGCCAATCAGCCCCAGCATTTT. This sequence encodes CASSLVRGGEANQPQHF.

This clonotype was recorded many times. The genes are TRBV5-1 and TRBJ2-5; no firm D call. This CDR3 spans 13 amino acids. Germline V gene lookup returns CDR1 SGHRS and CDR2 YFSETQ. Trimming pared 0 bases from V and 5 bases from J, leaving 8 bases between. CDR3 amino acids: CASSLGGRETQYF. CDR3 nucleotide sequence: TGCGCCAGCAGCTTGGGAGGACGGGAGACCCAGTACTTC. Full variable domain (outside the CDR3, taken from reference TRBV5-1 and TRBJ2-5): KAGVTQTPRYLIKTRGQQVTLSCSPISGHRSVSWYQQTPGQGLQFLFEYFSETQRNKGNFPGRFSGRQFSNSRSEMNVSTLELGDSALYLCASSLGGRETQYFGPGTRLLVL.

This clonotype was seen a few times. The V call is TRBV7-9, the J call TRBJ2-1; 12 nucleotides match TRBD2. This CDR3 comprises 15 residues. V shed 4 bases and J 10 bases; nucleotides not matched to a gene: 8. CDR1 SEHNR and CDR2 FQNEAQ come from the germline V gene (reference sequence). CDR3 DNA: TGTGCCAGCAGCTGGAGGACTAGCGGGGTCGGGGAGCAGTTCTTC. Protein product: CASSWRTSGVGEQFF.

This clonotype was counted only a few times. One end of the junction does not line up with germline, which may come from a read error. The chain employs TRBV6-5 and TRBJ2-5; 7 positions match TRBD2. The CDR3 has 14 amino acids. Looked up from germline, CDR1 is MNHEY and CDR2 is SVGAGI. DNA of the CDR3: TGTGCCAGCAGTTACTCAAGCGGGGCAGAGGCCCAGTACTTC. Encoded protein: CASSYSSGAEAQYF.

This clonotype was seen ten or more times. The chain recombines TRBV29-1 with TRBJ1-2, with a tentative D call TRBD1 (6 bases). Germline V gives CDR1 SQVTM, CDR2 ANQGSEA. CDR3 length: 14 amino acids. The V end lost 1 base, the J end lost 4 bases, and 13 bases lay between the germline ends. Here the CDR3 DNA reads TGCAGCGTTGAAGGATCGGACAGCCTCTATGGCTACACCTTC. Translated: CSVEGSDSLYGYTF. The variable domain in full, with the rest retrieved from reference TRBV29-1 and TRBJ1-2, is SAVISQKPSRDICQRGTSLTIQCQVDSQVTMMFWYRQQPGQSLTLIATANQGSEATYESGFVIDKFPISRPNLTFSTLTVSNMSPEDSSIYLCSVEGSDSLYGYTFGSGTRLTVV.

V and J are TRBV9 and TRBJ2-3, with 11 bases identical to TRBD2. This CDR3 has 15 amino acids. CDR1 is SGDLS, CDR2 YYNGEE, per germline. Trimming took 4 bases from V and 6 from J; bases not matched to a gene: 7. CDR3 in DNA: TGTGCCAGCAGCCCTAGCGGGGGGACTATGGATACGCAGTATTTT. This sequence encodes CASSPSGGTMDTQYF.

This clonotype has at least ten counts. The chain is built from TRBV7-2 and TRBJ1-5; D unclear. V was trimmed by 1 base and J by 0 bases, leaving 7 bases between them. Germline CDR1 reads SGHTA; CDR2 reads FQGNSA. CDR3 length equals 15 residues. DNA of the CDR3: TGTGCCAGCAGCTTAGTACCGAATAGCAATCAGCCCCAGCATTTT. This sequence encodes CASSLVPNSNQPQHF.

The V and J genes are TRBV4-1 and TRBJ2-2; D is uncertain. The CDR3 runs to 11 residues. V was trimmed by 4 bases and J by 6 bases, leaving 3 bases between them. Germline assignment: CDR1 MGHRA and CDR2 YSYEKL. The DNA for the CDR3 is TGCGCCAGCAGCCGTGCCGGGGAGCTGTTTTTT. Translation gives CASSRAGELFF.

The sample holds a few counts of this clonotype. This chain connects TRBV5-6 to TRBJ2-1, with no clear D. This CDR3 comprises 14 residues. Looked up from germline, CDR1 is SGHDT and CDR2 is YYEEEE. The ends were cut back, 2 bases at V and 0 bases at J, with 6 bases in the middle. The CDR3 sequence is CASSFKYSYNEQFF. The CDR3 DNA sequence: TGTGCCAGCAGCTTCAAATACTCCTACAATGAGCAGTTCTTC.

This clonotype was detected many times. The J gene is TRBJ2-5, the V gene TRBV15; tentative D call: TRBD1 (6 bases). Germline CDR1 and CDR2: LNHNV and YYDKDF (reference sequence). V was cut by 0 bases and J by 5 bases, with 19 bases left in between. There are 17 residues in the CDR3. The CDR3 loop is CATSRDMGAQRAETQYF. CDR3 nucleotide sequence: TGTGCCACCAGCAGAGATATGGGGGCCCAAAGGGCCGAGACCCAGTACTTC.

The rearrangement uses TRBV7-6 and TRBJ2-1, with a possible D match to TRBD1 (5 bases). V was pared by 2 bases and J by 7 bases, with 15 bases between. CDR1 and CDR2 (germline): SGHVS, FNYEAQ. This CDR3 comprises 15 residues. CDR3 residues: CASSLRQGERNEQFF. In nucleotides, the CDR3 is TGTGCCAGCAGCTTACGGCAGGGCGAGAGAAATGAGCAGTTCTTC.

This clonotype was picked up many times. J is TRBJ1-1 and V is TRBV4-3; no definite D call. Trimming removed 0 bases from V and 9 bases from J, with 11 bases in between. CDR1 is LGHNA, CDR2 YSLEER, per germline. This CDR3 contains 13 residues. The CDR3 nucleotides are TGCGCCAGCAGCCAAGATATAGGGCAGAAAGCTTTCTTT. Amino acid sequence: CASSQDIGQKAFF.

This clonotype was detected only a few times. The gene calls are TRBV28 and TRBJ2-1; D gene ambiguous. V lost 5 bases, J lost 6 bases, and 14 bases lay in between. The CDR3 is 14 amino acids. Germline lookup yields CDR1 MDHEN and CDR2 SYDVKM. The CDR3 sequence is CASSTRVGANEQFF. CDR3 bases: TGTGCCAGCAGTACCCGAGTGGGTGCCAATGAGCAGTTCTTC.

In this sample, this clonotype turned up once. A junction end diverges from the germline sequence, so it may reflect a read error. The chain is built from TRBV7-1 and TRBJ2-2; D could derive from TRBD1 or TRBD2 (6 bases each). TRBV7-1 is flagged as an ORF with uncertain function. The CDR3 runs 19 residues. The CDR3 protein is CARSSTGTLEGVQTGELFF. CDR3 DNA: TGTGCCAGGAGCTCTACCGGGACACTGGAGGGGGTACAGACCGGGGAGCTGTTTTTT.

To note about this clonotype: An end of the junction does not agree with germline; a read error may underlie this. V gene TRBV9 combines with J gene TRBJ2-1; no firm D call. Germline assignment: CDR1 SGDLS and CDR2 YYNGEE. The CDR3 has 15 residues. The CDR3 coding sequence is TGTGCCAGCAGCGTATGGGGAAGCTCCTTCAATGAGCAGTTCTTC. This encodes CASSVWGSSFNEQFF.

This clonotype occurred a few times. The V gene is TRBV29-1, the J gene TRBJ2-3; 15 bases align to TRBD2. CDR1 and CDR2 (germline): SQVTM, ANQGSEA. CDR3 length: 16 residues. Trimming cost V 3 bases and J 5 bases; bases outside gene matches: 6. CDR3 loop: CSVDGLAGGPGDTQYF. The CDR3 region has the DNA TGCAGCGTTGATGGACTAGCGGGGGGGCCGGGAGATACGCAGTATTTT.

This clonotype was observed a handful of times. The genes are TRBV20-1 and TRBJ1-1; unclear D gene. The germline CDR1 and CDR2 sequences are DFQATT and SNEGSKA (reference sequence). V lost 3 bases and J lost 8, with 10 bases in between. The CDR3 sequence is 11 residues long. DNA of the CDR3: TGCAGTGCTAGGCTTGGCACCGAAGCTTTCTTT. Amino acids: CSARLGTEAFF.

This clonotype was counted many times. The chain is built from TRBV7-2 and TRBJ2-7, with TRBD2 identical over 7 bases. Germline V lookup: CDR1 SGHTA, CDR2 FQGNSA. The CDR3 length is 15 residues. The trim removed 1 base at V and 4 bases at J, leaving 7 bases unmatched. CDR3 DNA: TGTGCCAGCAGCTTAGGTCCTAGCGGTGCGTACGAGCAGTACTTC. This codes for CASSLGPSGAYEQYF.

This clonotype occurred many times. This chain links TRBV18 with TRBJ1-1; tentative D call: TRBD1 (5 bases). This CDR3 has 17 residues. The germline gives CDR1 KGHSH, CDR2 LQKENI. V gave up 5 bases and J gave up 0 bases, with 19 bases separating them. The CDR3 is CASSDSITGILNTEAFF. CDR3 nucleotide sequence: TGTGCCAGCTCAGACTCTATTACAGGAATACTGAACACTGAAGCTTTCTTT. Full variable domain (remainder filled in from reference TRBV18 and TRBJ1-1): NAGVMQNPRHLVRRRGQEARLRCSPMKGHSHVYWYRQLPEEGLKFMVYLQKENIIDESGMPKERFSAEFPKEGPSILRIQQVVRGDSAAYFCASSDSITGILNTEAFFGQGTRLTVV.